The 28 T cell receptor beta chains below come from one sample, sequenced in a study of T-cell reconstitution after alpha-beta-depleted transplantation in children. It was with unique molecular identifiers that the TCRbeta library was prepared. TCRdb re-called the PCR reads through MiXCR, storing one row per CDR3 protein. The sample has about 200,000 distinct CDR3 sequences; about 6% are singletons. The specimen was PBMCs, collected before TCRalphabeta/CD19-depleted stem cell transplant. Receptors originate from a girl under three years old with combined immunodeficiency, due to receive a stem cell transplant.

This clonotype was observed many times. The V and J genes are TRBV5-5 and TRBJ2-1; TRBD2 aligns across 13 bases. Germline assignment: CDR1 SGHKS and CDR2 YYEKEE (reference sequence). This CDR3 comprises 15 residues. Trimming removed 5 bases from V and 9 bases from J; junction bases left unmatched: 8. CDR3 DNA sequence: TGTGCCAGCAGGCCGGGACTAGCGGGAATCATTGAGCAGTTCTTC. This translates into CASRPGLAGIIEQFF.

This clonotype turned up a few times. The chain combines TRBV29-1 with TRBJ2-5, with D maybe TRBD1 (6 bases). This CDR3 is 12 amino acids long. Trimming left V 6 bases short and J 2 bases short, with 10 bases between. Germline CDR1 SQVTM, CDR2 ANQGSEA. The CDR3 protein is CSVRQVQETQYF. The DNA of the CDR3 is TGCAGCGTCCGACAGGTTCAAGAGACCCAGTACTTC.

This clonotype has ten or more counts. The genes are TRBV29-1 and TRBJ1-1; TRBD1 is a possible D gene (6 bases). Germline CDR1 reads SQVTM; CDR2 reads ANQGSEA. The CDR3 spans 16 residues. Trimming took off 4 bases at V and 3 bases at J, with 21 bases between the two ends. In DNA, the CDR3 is TGCAGCGTTGCTGGAGGGGGGGGGATGGTGGACACTGAAGCTTTCTTT. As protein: CSVAGGGGMVDTEAFF.

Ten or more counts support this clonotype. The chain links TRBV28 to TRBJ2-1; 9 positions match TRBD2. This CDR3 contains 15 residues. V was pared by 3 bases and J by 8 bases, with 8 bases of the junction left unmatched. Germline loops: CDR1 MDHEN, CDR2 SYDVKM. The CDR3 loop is CASSFTREGPHEQFF. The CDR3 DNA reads TGTGCCAGCAGTTTTACGCGGGAGGGCCCCCATGAGCAGTTCTTC.

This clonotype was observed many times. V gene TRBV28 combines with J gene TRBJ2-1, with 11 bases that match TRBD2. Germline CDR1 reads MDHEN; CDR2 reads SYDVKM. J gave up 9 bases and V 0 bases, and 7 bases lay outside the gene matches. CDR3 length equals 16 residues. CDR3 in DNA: TGTGCCAGCAGTTTATGGTTAGCGGGAGGGCCTGCTGAGCAGTTCTTC. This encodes CASSLWLAGGPAEQFF.

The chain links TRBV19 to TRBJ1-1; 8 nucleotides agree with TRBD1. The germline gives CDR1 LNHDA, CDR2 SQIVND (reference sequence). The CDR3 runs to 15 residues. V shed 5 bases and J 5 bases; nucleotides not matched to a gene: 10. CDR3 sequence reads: CASSPFQGAGTEAFF. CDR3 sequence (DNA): TGTGCCAGTAGTCCCTTCCAGGGGGCGGGGACTGAAGCTTTCTTT.

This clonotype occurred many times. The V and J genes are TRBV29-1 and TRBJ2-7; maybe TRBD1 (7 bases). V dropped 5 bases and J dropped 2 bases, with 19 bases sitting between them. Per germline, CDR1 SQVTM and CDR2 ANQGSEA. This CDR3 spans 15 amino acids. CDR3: CSVRPEGQFTYEQYF. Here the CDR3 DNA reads TGCAGCGTTCGCCCGGAGGGACAGTTTACCTACGAGCAGTACTTC.

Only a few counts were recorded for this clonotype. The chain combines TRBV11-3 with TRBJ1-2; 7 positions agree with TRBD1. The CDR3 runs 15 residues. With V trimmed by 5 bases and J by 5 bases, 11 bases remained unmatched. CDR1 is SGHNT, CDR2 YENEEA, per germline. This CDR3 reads CASSLLSGTAYGYTF. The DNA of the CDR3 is TGTGCCAGCAGCCTATTGTCCGGGACAGCTTATGGCTACACCTTC.

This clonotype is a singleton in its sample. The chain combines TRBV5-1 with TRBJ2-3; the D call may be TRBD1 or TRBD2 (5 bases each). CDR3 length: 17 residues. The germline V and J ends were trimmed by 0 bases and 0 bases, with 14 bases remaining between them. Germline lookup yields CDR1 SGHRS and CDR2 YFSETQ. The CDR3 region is CASSLGTGTASTDTQYF. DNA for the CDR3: TGCGCCAGCAGCTTGGGGACCGGGACGGCAAGCACAGATACGCAGTATTTT.

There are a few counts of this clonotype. The CDR3 DNA sequence: TGTGCCAGCAGCAAAAACCACGACAGGGAATGGGACTATGGCTACACCTTC. Residues: CASSKNHDREWDYGYTF. The rearrangement uses TRBV7-9 and TRBJ1-2, with 7 bases identical to TRBD1. CDR3 length: 17 residues. V lost 5 bases, J lost 3 bases, and 15 bases stayed unmatched. Germline loops: CDR1 SEHNR, CDR2 FQNEAQ (reference sequence).

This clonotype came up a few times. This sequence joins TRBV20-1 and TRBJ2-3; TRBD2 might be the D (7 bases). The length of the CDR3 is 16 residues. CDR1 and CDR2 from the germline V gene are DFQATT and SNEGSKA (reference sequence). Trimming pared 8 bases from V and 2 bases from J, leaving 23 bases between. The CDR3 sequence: CSLGGGGGFDTDTQYF. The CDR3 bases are TGCAGTTTAGGGGGTGGGGGGGGCTTTGACACAGATACGCAGTATTTT.

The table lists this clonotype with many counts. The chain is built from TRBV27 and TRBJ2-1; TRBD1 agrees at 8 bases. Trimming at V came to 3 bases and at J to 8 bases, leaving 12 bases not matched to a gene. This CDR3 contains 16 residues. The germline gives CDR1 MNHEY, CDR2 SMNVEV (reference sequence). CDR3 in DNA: TGTGCCAGCAGTTTTGGAGGCCAGGGGGCAAGGCATGAGCAGTTCTTC. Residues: CASSFGGQGARHEQFF.

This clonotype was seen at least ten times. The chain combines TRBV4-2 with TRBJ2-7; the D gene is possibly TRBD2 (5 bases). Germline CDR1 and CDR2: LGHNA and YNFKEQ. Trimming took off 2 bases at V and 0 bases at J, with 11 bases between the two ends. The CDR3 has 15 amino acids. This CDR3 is CASSQTSGSSYEQYF. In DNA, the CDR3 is TGTGCCAGCAGCCAAACCAGCGGAAGCTCCTACGAGCAGTACTTC.

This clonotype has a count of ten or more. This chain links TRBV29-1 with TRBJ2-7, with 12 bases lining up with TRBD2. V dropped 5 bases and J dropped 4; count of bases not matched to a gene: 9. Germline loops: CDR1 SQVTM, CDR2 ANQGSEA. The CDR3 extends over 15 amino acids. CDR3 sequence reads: CSVLSGTSGLYEQYF. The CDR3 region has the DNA TGCAGCGTTCTCTCCGGGACTAGCGGGTTATACGAGCAGTACTTC.

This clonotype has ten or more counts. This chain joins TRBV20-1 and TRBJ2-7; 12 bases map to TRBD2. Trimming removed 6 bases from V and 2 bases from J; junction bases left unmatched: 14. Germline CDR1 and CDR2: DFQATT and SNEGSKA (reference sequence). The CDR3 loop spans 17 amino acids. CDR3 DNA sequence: TGCAGTGCAAGGAGGACTAGCGGGACAGGATACCCCTACGAGCAGTACTTC. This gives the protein CSARRTSGTGYPYEQYF.

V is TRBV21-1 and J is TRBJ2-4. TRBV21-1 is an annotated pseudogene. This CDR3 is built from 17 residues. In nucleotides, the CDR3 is TGTGCCAGCGCTCTAACTCTCACACCAGATAAAAAAAACATTCAGTACTTC. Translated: CASALTLTPDKKNIQYF.

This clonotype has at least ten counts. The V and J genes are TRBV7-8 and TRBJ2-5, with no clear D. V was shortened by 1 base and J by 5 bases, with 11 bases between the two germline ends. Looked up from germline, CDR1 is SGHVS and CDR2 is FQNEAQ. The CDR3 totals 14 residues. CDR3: CASSLVWVWETQYF. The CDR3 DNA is TGTGCCAGCAGCTTAGTTTGGGTTTGGGAGACCCAGTACTTC.

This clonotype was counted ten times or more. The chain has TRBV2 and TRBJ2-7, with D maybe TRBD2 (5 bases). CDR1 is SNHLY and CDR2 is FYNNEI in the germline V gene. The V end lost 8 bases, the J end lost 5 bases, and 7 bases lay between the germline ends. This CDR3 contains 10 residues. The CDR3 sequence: CASGADEQYF. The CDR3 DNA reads TGTGCCAGCGGAGCGGACGAGCAGTACTTC.

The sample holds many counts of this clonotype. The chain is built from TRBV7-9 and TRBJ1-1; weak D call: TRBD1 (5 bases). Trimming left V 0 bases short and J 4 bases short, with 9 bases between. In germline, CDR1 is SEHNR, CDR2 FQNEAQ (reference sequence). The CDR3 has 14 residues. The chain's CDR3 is CASSLARVVTEAFF. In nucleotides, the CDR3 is TGTGCCAGCAGCTTAGCCAGGGTTGTCACTGAAGCTTTCTTT.

The CDR3 sequence is CASSELRPHYEQYF. The CDR3 DNA reads TGTGCCAGCAGTGAGTTGCGGCCCCACTACGAGCAGTACTTC. V is TRBV2 and J is TRBJ2-7; D gene unclear. Trimming stripped 3 bases from V and 3 bases from J, with 12 bases between. The CDR3 length is 14 residues. Germline values: CDR1 SNHLY, CDR2 FYNNEI.

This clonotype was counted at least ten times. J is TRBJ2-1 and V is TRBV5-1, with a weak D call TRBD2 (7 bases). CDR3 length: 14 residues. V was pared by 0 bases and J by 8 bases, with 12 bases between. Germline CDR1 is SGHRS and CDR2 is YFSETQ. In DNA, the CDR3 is TGCGCCAGCAGCTTGGCGGGCGGGGGCGATGAGCAGTTCTTC. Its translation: CASSLAGGGDEQFF.

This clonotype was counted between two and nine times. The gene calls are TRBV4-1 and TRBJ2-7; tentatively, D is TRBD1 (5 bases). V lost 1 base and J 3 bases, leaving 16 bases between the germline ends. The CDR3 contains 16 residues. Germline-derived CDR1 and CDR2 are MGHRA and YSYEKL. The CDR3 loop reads CASSQAPGNPNYEQYF. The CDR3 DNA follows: TGCGCCAGCAGCCAAGCCCCAGGGAACCCGAACTACGAGCAGTACTTC.

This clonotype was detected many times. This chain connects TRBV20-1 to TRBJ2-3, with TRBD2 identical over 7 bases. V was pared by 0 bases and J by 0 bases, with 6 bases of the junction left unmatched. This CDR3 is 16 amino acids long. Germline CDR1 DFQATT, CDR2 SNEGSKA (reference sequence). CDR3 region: CSAREGGVPSTDTQYF. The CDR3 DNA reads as TGCAGTGCTAGAGAGGGGGGGGTTCCTAGCACAGATACGCAGTATTTT.

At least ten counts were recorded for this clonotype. The CDR3 region has the DNA TGTGCCAGCAGCTTAGGGTGGCTAGCGGGAGTCCAAGAGACCCAGTACTTC. It codes for CASSLGWLAGVQETQYF. The chain uses TRBV7-8 and TRBJ2-5; 10 bases line up with TRBD2. The V gene end was trimmed by 1 base and the J gene end by 1 base; junction bases not matched to a gene: 6. The length of the CDR3 is 17 residues. Germline CDR1 and CDR2: SGHVS and FQNEAQ.

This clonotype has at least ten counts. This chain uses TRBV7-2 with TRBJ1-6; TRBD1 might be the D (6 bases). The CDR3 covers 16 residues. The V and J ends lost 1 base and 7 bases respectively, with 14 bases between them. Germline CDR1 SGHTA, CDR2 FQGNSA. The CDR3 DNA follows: TGTGCCAGCAGCTTAGATGGGGGGCGCCTGAATTCACCCCTCCACTTT. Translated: CASSLDGGRLNSPLHF.

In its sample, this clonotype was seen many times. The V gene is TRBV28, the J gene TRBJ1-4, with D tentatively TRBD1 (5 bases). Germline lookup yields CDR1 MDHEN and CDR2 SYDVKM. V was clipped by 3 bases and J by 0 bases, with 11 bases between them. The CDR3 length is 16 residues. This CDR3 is CASSFHQGATNEKLFF. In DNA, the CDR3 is TGTGCCAGCAGTTTCCATCAGGGTGCAACTAATGAAAAACTGTTTTTT.

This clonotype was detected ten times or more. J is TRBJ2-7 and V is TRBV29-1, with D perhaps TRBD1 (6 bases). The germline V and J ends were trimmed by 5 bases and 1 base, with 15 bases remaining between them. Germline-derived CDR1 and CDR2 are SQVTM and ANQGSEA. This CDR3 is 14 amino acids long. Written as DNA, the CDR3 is TGCAGCGTTACCTCAGGGGATCTTTCCTACGAGCAGTACTTC. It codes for CSVTSGDLSYEQYF.

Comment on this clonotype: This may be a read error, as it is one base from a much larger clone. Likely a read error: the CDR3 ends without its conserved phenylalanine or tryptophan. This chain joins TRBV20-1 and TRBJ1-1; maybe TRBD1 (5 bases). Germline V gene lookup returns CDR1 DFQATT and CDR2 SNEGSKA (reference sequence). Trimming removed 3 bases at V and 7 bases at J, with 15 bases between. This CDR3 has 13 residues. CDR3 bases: TGCAGTGCTAGCCAGACAGTTTTGGGTGAAGCTTTCTGT. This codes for CSASQTVLGEAFC.